These T cell receptor beta chains were read from a single sample in a study of T cells in Graves' hyperthyroidism and ophthalmopathy. TCRdb independently ran MiXCR on the multiplex PCR reads; one entry per CDR3 protein. The repertoire has about 700,000 distinct CDR3 sequences, about 45% of them found once; the top ten carry less than 8.5%. The sample taken for sequencing was peripheral blood or thyroid tissue (not recorded which). The receptors derive from an adult man with Graves' disease, either hyperthyroidism or ophthalmopathy (not recorded which). Each CDR3 is given with its conserved first and last residue. The order of the fields is D gene, J gene, V gene, clone size, CDR3 protein, CDR3 DNA. The D gene is left open where the match is weak. Rows may omit the clone size; those that give it use once, few, many or a size class.

D: .
J: TRBJ1-5
V: TRBV12-3/TRBV12-4
size: .
CDR3: CASQGRSNQPQHF
DNA: TGTGCTTCACAGGGTCGTAGCAATCAGCCCCAGCATTTT

D: TRBD2
J: TRBJ2-5
V: TRBV3-1
size: few
CDR3: CASRRTSGEETQYF
DNA: TGTGCCAGCAGACGGACTAGCGGGGAAGAGACCCAGTACTTC

D: TRBD2
J: TRBJ2-7
V: TRBV29-1
size: many
CDR3: CSVGGTNYEQYF
DNA: TGCAGCGTTGGTGGGACTAACTACGAGCAGTACTTC

D: TRBD1
J: TRBJ1-1
V: TRBV20-1
size: .
CDR3: CSASTRQGWNTEAFF
DNA: TGCAGTGCTTCGACCCGACAGGGATGGAACACTGAAGCTTTCTTT

D: .
J: TRBJ2-7
V: TRBV7-8
size: .
CDR3: CASSLSRTDIYEQYF
DNA: TGTGCCAGCAGCTTAAGTAGGACAGACATCTACGAGCAGTACTTC

D: TRBD1
J: TRBJ2-7
V: TRBV7-8
size: .
CDR3: CATSGTGGSYEQYF
DNA: TGTGCCACCAGTGGGACAGGGGGCTCCTACGAGCAGTACTTC

D: .
J: TRBJ2-5
V: TRBV24-1
size: .
CDR3: CATTGSGVVLIETQYF
DNA: TGTGCCACCACGGGATCAGGTGTGGTTCTGATAGAGACCCAGTACTTC

D: .
J: TRBJ1-1
V: TRBV27
size: .
CDR3: CASRDRARTEAFF
DNA: TGTGCCAGCAGGGACAGAGCACGGACTGAAGCTTTCTTT

D: .
J: TRBJ1-2
V: TRBV7-9
size: .
CDR3: CASSLGGNAYGYTF
DNA: TGTGCCAGCAGCTTAGGGGGCAACGCCTATGGCTACACCTTC

D: TRBD1
J: TRBJ1-5
V: TRBV7-8
size: many
CDR3: CASSQGQGLGQPQHF
DNA: TGTGCCAGCAGCCAAGGACAGGGTCTCGGTCAGCCCCAGCATTTT

D: TRBD2
J: TRBJ2-7
V: TRBV7-8
size: few
CDR3: CASSPGEGYEQYF
DNA: TGTGCCAGCAGCCCCGGGGAGGGCTACGAGCAGTACTTC

D: TRBD1
J: TRBJ1-5
V: TRBV5-1
size: .
CDR3: CASGPTGINQPQHF
DNA: TGCGCCAGCGGGCCGACAGGGATCAATCAGCCCCAGCATTTT

D: .
J: TRBJ1-4
V: TRBV24-1
size: many
CDR3: CATSDPTAQNEKLFF
DNA: TGTGCCACCAGTGATCCTACGGCACAAAATGAAAAACTGTTTTTT